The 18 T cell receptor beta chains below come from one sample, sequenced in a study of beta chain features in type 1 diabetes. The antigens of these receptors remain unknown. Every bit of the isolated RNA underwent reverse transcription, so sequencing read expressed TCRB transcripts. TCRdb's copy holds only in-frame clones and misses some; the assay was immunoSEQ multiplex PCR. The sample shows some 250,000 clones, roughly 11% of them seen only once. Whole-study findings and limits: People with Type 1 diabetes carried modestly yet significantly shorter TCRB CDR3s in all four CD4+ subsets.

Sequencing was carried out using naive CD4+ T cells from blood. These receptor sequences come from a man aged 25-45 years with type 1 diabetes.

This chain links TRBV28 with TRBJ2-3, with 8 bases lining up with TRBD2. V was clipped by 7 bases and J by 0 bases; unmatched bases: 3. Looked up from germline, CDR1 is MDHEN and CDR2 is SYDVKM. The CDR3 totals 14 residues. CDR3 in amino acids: CASISGGSTDTQYF. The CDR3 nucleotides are TGTGCCAGCATAAGCGGGGGAAGCACAGATACGCAGTATTTT.

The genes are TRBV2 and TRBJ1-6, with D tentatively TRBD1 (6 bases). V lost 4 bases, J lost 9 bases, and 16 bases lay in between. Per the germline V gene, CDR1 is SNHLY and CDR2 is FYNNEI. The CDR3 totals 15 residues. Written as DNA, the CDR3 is TGTGCCAGCAGTGCGGAAGGGCAGGGGAGTTCACCCCTCCACTTT. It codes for CASSAEGQGSSPLHF. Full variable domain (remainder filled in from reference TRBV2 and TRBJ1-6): EPEVTQTPSHQVTQMGQEVILRCVPISNHLYFYWYRQILGQKVEFLVSFYNNEISEKSEIFDDQFSVERPDGSNFTLKIRSTKLEDSAMYFCASSAEGQGSSPLHFGNGTRLTVT.

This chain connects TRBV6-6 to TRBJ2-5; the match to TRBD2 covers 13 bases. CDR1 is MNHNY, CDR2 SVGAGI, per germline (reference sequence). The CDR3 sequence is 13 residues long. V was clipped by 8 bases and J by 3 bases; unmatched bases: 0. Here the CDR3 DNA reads TGTGCCAGCGGACTAGCGGGGGAAGAGACCCAGTACTTC. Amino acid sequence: CASGLAGEETQYF.

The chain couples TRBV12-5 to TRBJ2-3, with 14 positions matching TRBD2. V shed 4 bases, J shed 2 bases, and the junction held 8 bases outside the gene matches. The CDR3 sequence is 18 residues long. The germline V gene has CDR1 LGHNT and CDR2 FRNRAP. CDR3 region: CASGSPRTSGGPTDTQYF. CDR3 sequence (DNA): TGTGCTAGTGGTTCACCCCGGACTAGCGGGGGGCCCACAGATACGCAGTATTTT.

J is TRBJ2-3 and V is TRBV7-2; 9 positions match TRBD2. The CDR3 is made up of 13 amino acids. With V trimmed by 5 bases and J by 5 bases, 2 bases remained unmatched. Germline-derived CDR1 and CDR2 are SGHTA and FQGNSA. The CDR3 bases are TGTGCCAGCAGCCGGCGGGGGGGAGATACGCAGTATTTT. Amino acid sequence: CASSRRGGDTQYF.

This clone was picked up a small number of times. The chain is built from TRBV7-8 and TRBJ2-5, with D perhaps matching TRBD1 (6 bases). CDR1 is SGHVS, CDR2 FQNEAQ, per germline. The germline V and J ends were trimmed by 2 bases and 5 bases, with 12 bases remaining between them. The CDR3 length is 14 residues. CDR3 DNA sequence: TGTGCCAGCAGCTTAAGGGGGACATCTGAGACCCAGTACTTC. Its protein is CASSLRGTSETQYF.

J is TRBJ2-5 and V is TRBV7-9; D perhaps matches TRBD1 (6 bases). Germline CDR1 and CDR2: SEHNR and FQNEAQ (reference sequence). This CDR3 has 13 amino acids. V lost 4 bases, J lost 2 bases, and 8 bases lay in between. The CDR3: CASSSTGQETQYF. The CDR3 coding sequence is TGTGCCAGCAGCTCAACAGGGCAAGAGACCCAGTACTTC.

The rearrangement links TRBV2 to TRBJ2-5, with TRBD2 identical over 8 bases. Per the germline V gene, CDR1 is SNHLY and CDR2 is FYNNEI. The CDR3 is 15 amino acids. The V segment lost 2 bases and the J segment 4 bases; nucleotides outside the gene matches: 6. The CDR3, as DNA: TGTGCCAGCAGTGAAAGGCTAGCGGGTGGAGAGACCCAGTACTTC. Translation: CASSERLAGGETQYF.

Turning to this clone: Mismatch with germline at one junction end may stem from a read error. CDR3 nucleotides: TGTGCCTGGAGTGACAGGAGAGTGCCTCTCTTT. Its translation is CAWSDRRVPLF. The chain couples TRBV30 to TRBJ1-1; D may be TRBD1 (5 bases). The length of the CDR3 is 11 residues. The germline CDR1 and CDR2 sequences are GTSNPN and SVGIG (reference sequence).

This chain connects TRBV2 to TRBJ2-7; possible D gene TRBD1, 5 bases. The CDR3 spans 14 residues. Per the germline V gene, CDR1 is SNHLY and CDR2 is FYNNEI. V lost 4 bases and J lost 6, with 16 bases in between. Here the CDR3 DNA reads TGTGCCAGCAGTGCCTCCCTAGGGGTCGGCGAGCAGTACTTC. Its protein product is CASSASLGVGEQYF.

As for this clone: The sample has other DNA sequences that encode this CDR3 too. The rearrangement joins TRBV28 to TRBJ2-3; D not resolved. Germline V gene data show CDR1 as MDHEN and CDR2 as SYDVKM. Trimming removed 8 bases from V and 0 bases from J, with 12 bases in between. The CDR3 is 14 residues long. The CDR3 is CASSSSGSTDTQYF. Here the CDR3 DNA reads TGTGCCAGCTCCTCTTCGGGTAGCACAGATACGCAGTATTTT. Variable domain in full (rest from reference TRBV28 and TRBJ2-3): DVKVTQSSRYLVKRTGEKVFLECVQDMDHENMFWYRQDPGLGLRLIYFSYDVKMKEKGDIPEGYSVSREKKERFSLILESASTNQTSMYLCASSSSGSTDTQYFGPGTRLTVL.

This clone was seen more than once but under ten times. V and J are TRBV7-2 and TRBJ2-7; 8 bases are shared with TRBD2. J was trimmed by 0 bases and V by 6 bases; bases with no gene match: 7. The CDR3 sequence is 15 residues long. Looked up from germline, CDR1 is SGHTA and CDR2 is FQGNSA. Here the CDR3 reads CASRWAAGVSYEQYF. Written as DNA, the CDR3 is TGTGCCAGCAGATGGGCAGCGGGGGTCTCCTACGAGCAGTACTTC.

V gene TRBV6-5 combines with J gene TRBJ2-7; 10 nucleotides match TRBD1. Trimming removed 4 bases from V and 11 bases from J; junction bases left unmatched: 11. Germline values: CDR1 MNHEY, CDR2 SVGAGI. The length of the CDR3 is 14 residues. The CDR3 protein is CASSWGWDRGGEYF. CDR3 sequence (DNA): TGTGCCAGCAGTTGGGGTTGGGACAGGGGAGGGGAGTACTTC.

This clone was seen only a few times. This CDR3 reads CASSVGGAATGELFF. CDR3 coding DNA: TGTGCCAGCAGCGTGGGGGGGGCCGCCACCGGGGAGCTGTTTTTT. The gene calls are TRBV9 and TRBJ2-2, with D possibly TRBD2 on 7 matching bases. This CDR3 is built from 15 residues. V dropped 2 bases and J dropped 4 bases, with 12 bases sitting between them. In germline, CDR1 is SGDLS, CDR2 YYNGEE.

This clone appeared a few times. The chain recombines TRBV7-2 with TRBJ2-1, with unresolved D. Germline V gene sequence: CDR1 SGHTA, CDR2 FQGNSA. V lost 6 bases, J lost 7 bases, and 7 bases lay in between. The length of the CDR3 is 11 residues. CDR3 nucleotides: TGTGCCAGCAGTAGCTGGAATGAGCAGTTCTTC. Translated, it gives CASSSWNEQFF.

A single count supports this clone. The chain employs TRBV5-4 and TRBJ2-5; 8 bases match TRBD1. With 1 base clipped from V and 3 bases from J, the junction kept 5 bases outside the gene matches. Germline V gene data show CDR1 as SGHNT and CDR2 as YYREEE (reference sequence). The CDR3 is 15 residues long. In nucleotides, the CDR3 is TGTGCCAGCAGCTTGTCCAACAGGGGGGAAGAGACCCAGTACTTC. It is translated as CASSLSNRGEETQYF.

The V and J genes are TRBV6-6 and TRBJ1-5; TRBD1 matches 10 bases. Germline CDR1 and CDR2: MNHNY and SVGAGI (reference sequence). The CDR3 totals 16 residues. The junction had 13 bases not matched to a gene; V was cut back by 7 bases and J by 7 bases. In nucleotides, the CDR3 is TGTGCCAGCACCTACAGGGACAGGGGAACGGTACAGCCCCAGCATTTT. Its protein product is CASTYRDRGTVQPQHF.

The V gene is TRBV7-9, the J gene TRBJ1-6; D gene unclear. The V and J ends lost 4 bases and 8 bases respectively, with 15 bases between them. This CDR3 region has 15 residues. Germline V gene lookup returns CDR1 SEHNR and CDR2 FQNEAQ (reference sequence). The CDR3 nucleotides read TGTGCCAGCAGCTCGCTCGCTCCCGGTGATTCACCCCTCCACTTT. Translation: CASSSLAPGDSPLHF.